The 3 T cell receptor beta chains presented below share a single source sample, sequenced in a study of blood T cells in healthy people across ages (dated by TCRdb to between 2014 and 2017). The library was obtained by 5' RACE. Sequencing used an Illumina HiSeq 2500. A second PCR of about 7 to 12 cycles was run with a J-beta primer mix and a sample-barcoded 5' primer. TCRdb trimmed the raw reads at Q25, called clones with MiXCR and kept productive beta chains. Each entry is one CDR3 protein sequence, shown with its most common DNA and genes. Present in this sample are about 670,000 distinct CDR3 sequences, around 43% of which were seen just once. The ten largest clones represent about 30% of the sample. Sequenced input: blood. The receptor source for this set is an elderly man in good health.

This clonotype was seen a few times. The genes are TRBV20-1 and TRBJ2-7, with D perhaps TRBD2 (5 bases). Trimming took off 3 bases at V and 2 bases at J, with 17 bases between the two ends. The CDR3 is made up of 15 amino acids. Germline values: CDR1 DFQATT, CDR2 SNEGSKA (reference sequence). CDR3 sequence reads: CSASPPRGPPYEQYF. CDR3 nucleotide sequence: TGCAGTGCTAGCCCCCCTCGGGGTCCCCCCTACGAGCAGTACTTC.

In this sample, this clonotype turned up a few times. The chain links TRBV11-2 to TRBJ2-3, with D unresolved. The CDR3 is 14 amino acids. Trimming removed 0 bases from V and 6 bases from J, with 10 bases in between. The germline V gene encodes CDR1 SGHAT and CDR2 FQNNGV. In nucleotides, the CDR3 is TGTGCCAGCAGCTTAGATAGGAGTAGCGATACGCAGTATTTT. Amino acids: CASSLDRSSDTQYF.

The chain joins TRBV10-1 to TRBJ2-1; D possibly matches TRBD1 or TRBD2 (5 bases each). The CDR3 is made up of 13 amino acids. The V and J ends lost 3 bases and 5 bases respectively, with 8 bases between them. Germline V gene lookup returns CDR1 WNHNN and CDR2 SYGVQD (reference sequence). The CDR3 spells CASSDGADNEQFF. CDR3 nucleotide sequence: TGCGCCAGCAGTGACGGGGCCGACAATGAGCAGTTCTTC.